This TCR beta chain was recovered during a study of identical twins. This clonotype occurred a few times. TCRdb re-derived calls from the 5' RACE reads in MiXCR, one entry per CDR3 protein. Here the sample spans hundreds of thousands of distinct CDR3 sequences, approximately 13% being singletons. CDR3 length: 14 amino acids. V was pared by 3 bases and J by 4 bases, with 13 bases between. The data were also submitted as part of a second study, on yellow fever vaccine responses in identical twins. That study reports: Twins' T cell vaccine responses reportedly looked partly convergent, partly personalized.

The sequenced sample consisted of CD8+ T cells sorted from blood. The chain employs TRBV12-3 or TRBV12-4 and TRBJ2-7; D is possibly TRBD2 (6 bases). The sequence was obtained from a woman in her late teens or twenties in good health. CDR3 protein: CASSFFGSGYEQYF. In DNA form, the CDR3 reads TGTGCCAGCAGTTTTTTCGGGAGTGGATACGAGCAGTACTTC.